A single sample gave rise to the 2 T cell receptor beta chains below, sequenced in a study of blood T cells in healthy people across ages. The authors ran a second PCR of 7 to 11 cycles using a sample-barcoded 5' primer and a J-beta primer mix. TCRdb re-called the 5' RACE reads with MiXCR, one entry per CDR3 protein. The top ten hold around 24% of the sample, which has about 600,000 distinct CDR3 sequences, 45% to 55% seen once. The material sequenced was blood. Receptors originate from a man older than 75 in good health.

This clonotype was seen only a few times. The chain joins TRBV5-1 to TRBJ1-2; a weak D match, TRBD1 (5 bases). Germline assignment: CDR1 SGHRS and CDR2 YFSETQ. The V end lost 6 bases, the J end lost 4 bases, and 19 bases lay between the germline ends. The CDR3 has 15 residues. The DNA of the CDR3 is TGCGCCAGCACCCCCAACGCCGGGGGAATCTATGGCTACACCTTC. Its protein product is CASTPNAGGIYGYTF. The full variable domain, rest sourced from reference TRBV5-1 and TRBJ1-2, is KAGVTQTPRYLIKTRGQQVTLSCSPISGHRSVSWYQQTPGQGLQFLFEYFSETQRNKGNFPGRFSGRQFSNSRSEMNVSTLELGDSALYLCASTPNAGGIYGYTFGSGTRLTVV.

The chain couples TRBV4-2 to TRBJ2-1, with 7 bases identical to TRBD2. J lost 0 bases, V lost 0 bases, and 2 bases had no gene match. The CDR3 sequence is 16 residues long. CDR1 is LGHNA, CDR2 YNFKEQ, per germline. The CDR3 reads CASSQEASGSYNEQFF. As DNA, the CDR3 is TGTGCCAGCAGCCAAGAAGCTAGCGGCTCCTACAATGAGCAGTTCTTC.